Listed below are T cell receptor beta chains from one sample, sequenced in a study of cytomegalovirus exposure and HLA in healthy donors. Profiled with immunoSEQ multiplex PCR; TCRdb holds only in-frame clones, not every one. This sample has tens of thousands of clones, with about 75% found just once. The source material was PBMCs. These receptors were collected from a man aged 35 to 55 in good health and CMV-seronegative. Each CDR3 is given with its conserved first and last residue. The D gene is left open where the match is weak. Clone size is stated in some rows and not others, as once, few, many or a class when expanded.

clone_size,d_call,j_call,v_call,cdr3_aa,cdr3_nt
-,-,TRBJ1-1,TRBV30,CAWSYGVSNTEAFF,TGTGCCTGGAGTTACGGGGTGTCGAACACTGAAGCTTTCTTT
few,TRBD1,TRBJ1-6,TRBV7-8,CASSLGQGASSPLHF,TGTGCCAGCAGCTTAGGACAGGGGGCGTCTTCACCCCTCCACTTT
-,TRBD1,TRBJ1-1,TRBV9,CASSVSGTGDEAFF,TGTGCCAGCAGCGTATCCGGGACAGGAGATGAAGCTTTCTTT
-,-,TRBJ2-2,TRBV7-9,CASSLVSPGELFF,TGTGCCAGCAGCTTAGTATCCCCCGGGGAGCTGTTTTTT
-,-,TRBJ1-1,TRBV4-1,CASSQGAGYDTEAFF,TGCGCCAGCAGCCAAGGTGCCGGGTATGACACTGAAGCTTTCTTT
-,-,TRBJ2-3,TRBV10-3,CAITLGGIGTDTQYF,TGTGCCATCACTTTAGGGGGTATAGGAACAGATACGCAGTATTTT
few,-,TRBJ2-7,TRBV5-5,CASSLDSRGSYEQYF,TGTGCCAGCAGCCTGGACAGTAGGGGGTCCTACGAGCAGTACTTC
-,TRBD2,TRBJ2-7,TRBV6-5,CASSYERGTYEQYF,TGTGCCAGCAGTTACGAGCGGGGGACCTACGAGCAGTACTTC
few,TRBD1,TRBJ1-2,TRBV28,CASSPPGQGAFYGGYTF,TGTGCCAGCAGTCCCCCGGGACAGGGGGCCTTTTATGGCGGCTACACCTTC
-,-,TRBJ2-7,TRBV15,CATSSPLSQQYF,TGTGCCACCAGCTCCCCCCTGAGTCAGCAGTACTTC
-,TRBD1,TRBJ1-6,TRBV14,CASSRPGTGDSPLHF,TGTGCCAGCAGCCGACCCGGGACAGGGGATTCACCCCTCCACTTT
few,TRBD2,TRBJ2-7,TRBV4-2,CASSLRTSGNTYEQYF,TGTGCCAGCAGCTTACGGACTAGCGGGAATACCTACGAGCAGTACTTC
-,-,TRBJ1-6,TRBV19,CASSIPDGSSPLHF,TGTGCCAGTAGTATCCCGGACGGGAGCTCACCCCTCCACTTT
-,TRBD1,TRBJ1-2,TRBV30,CAWSFWTGANYGYAF,TGTGCCTGGAGTTTTTGGACAGGGGCTAACTATGGCTACGCCTTC
-,TRBD2,TRBJ2-7,TRBV15,CATSIGLAGFYEQYF,TGTGCCACCAGCATCGGACTAGCCGGGTTCTACGAGCAGTACTTC
-,TRBD1,TRBJ1-2,TRBV29-1,CSAGTGAYQGYTF,TGCAGCGCCGGGACAGGGGCTTACCAAGGCTACACCTTC
-,-,TRBJ1-4,TRBV28,CASSATDVNEKLFF,TGTGCCAGCAGTGCGACTGATGTTAATGAAAAACTGTTTTTT
-,-,TRBJ2-5,TRBV7-9,CASSLDSGFETQYF,TGTGCCAGCAGCTTAGATTCCGGGTTCGAGACCCAGTACTTC
-,-,TRBJ2-7,TRBV9,CVSSVTPGSEQYF,TGTGTCAGCAGCGTAACCCCGGGTTCCGAGCAGTACTTC
-,TRBD1,TRBJ2-3,TRBV6-1,CASSERTGKDTDTQYF,TGTGCCAGCAGTGAAAGGACAGGGAAGGACACAGATACGCAGTATTTT
-,-,TRBJ2-2,TRBV10-3,CAIRIQGAPRLVGNTGELFF,TGTGCCATCAGAATACAGGGTGCGCCTCGGCTAGTCGGGAACACCGGGGAGCTGTTTTTT
-,-,TRBJ2-6,TRBV11-3,CASSPGGMVRGANVLTF,TGTGCCAGCAGCCCCGGGGGTATGGTTCGTGGGGCCAACGTCCTGACTTTC
few,TRBD1,TRBJ2-6,TRBV19,CASTPTRTGRPSGANVLTF,TGTGCCAGTACCCCTACCCGGACAGGCCGACCCTCTGGGGCCAACGTCCTGACTTTC
-,-,TRBJ2-7,TRBV7-9,CASSPEIGTYEQYF,TGTGCCAGCAGTCCCGAGATCGGGACCTACGAGCAGTACTTC
-,TRBD1,TRBJ1-5,TRBV28,CASGRTGRNQPQHF,TGTGCCAGCGGTCGGACAGGGCGAAATCAGCCCCAGCATTTT